Following are 3 T cell receptor beta chains from one sample sequenced in a study of beta chain features in type 1 diabetes. The entirety of the isolated RNA underwent reverse transcription, so expressed TCRB transcripts were sequenced. Assay: immunoSEQ multiplex PCR; the TCRdb copy retains only in-frame clones and omits some. The sample records some 200,000 clones, roughly 16% being singletons. Overall study findings and caveats: Shorter TCRB CDR3s, moderately but significantly so, were found in Type 1 diabetes patients in all four CD4+ subsets.

No cognate antigen is known for these TCRs. Sequenced input: naive CD4+ T cells from blood. The origin of the receptors is a man aged 25-45 years with type 1 diabetes.

This clone occurred a few times. The V call is TRBV30, the J call TRBJ2-5; D is unclear. Between the trimmed V and J ends, which lost 2 bases and 5 bases, there was a span of 3 bases. CDR1 and CDR2 (germline): GTSNPN, SVGIG (reference sequence). CDR3 length: 10 amino acids. CDR3 residues: CAWSYETQYF. The CDR3 DNA reads TGTGCCTGGAGTTACGAGACCCAGTACTTC.

The chain combines TRBV29-1 with TRBJ2-5; D might be TRBD1 (6 bases). Trimming shortened V by 7 bases and J by 4 bases, and 19 bases separated the two germline ends. Germline CDR1 is SQVTM and CDR2 is ANQGSEA. This CDR3 is 14 amino acids long. CDR3 coding DNA: TGCAGCGGCGAAGGGGGAGCCTACCGAGAGACCCAGTACTTC. Encoded protein: CSGEGGAYRETQYF.

A few counts support this clone. The V and J genes are TRBV4-3 and TRBJ2-7; TRBD2 aligns across 14 bases. CDR1 and CDR2 from the germline V gene are LGHNA and YSLEER. V lost 5 bases to trimming and J lost 3 bases; unmatched junction nucleotides: 6. This CDR3 has 16 residues. This CDR3 reads CASSKTGTSGSYEQYF. The CDR3 coding sequence is TGCGCCAGCAGCAAGACCGGGACTAGCGGGAGCTACGAGCAGTACTTC.